These 28 T cell receptor beta chains came from one sample sequenced in a study of blood T cell repertoires in COVID-19. Method: immunoSEQ multiplex PCR; TCRdb's copy keeps in-frame clones and lacks some. The table lists 200,000 to 250,000 clones, around 83% of them singletons. The sequenced sample consisted of peripheral blood. The source is a woman aged 80 or older with COVID-19, enrolled during active disease.

There are a few counts of this clone. The chain combines TRBV7-2 with TRBJ2-3; 8 bases agree with TRBD2. V shed 3 bases and J 1 base; nucleotides not matched to a gene: 15. Germline lookup yields CDR1 SGHTA and CDR2 FQGNSA. The CDR3 consists of 19 residues. The CDR3 DNA reads as TGTGCCAGCAGCTTGGAGCGGGGGACCTTCGCATTAGGCACAGATACGCAGTATTTT. As protein: CASSLERGTFALGTDTQYF.

This chain joins TRBV18 and TRBJ1-2; TRBD1 might be the D (6 bases). Trimming cost V 6 bases and J 4 bases, with 18 bases left between them. The germline V gene has CDR1 KGHSH and CDR2 LQKENI. There are 15 residues in the CDR3. CDR3 loop: CASSHNRQEPYGYTF. CDR3 in DNA: TGTGCCAGCTCTCACAATAGACAGGAGCCCTATGGCTACACCTTC.

The chain is built from TRBV6-5 and TRBJ1-1, with 8 bases lining up with TRBD1. Trimming cost V 8 bases and J 6 bases; bases outside gene matches: 8. Germline V lookup: CDR1 MNHEY, CDR2 SVGAGI. The CDR3 has 13 residues. The CDR3 loop reads CASGRDRKSEAFF. Here the CDR3 DNA reads TGTGCCAGCGGCCGGGACAGGAAATCTGAAGCTTTCTTT.

The V gene is TRBV6-6, the J gene TRBJ1-1, with 11 nucleotides matching TRBD1. Germline V CDR1 and CDR2: MNHNY, SVGAGI (reference sequence). The CDR3 spans 17 residues. V was pared by 5 bases and J by 0 bases, with 8 bases of the junction left unmatched. The chain's CDR3 is CASSPRDRGNMNTEAFF. CDR3 in DNA: TGTGCCAGCAGTCCCCGGGACAGGGGGAATATGAACACTGAAGCTTTCTTT.

This clone was recorded once. The chain joins TRBV12-1 to TRBJ2-7; TRBD1 was called by the table and not checked on the DNA. TRBV12-1 is noted as a pseudogene. CDR3 length: 16 residues. The CDR3 sequence is CASSFLVGDSSYEQYF. The CDR3 DNA sequence: TGTGCCAGCAGCTTCTTAGTGGGCGACAGCTCCTACGAGCAGTACTTC.

The V call is TRBV30, the J call TRBJ1-2; the D is unclear. The CDR3 consists of 13 residues. V lost 3 bases and J lost 2, with 10 bases in between. Germline CDR1 and CDR2: GTSNPN and SVGIG (reference sequence). Here the CDR3 DNA reads TGTGCCTGGAGCCCCCCGGGGAACTATGGCTACACCTTC. Encoded protein: CAWSPPGNYGYTF.

The chain carries TRBV7-6 and TRBJ2-1; no clear D gene. The CDR3 contains 15 residues. With 1 base removed from V and 2 bases from J, the gap between germline ends came to 9 bases. CDR1 is SGHVS, CDR2 FNYEAQ, per germline. This CDR3 reads CASSLGRMTYNEQFF. The CDR3 region has the DNA TGTGCCAGCAGCTTAGGGCGGATGACCTACAATGAGCAGTTCTTC.

The rearrangement links TRBV5-1 to TRBJ2-7, with TRBD2 matching over 14 bases. The junction had 6 bases not matched to a gene; V was cut back by 4 bases and J by 3 bases. Germline lookup yields CDR1 SGHRS and CDR2 YFSETQ. CDR3 length: 16 amino acids. The CDR3 DNA reads as TGCGCCAGCAGCCCGCCGGGACTAGCGGGGGACTACGAGCAGTACTTC. Protein product: CASSPPGLAGDYEQYF.

The chain is built from TRBV5-4 and TRBJ1-2; 7 bases are a match to TRBD1. After removal of 1 base from V and 0 bases from J, the junction contained 9 bases not matched to a gene. The germline V gene has CDR1 SGHNT and CDR2 YYREEE (reference sequence). CDR3 length equals 17 residues. CDR3 in DNA: TGTGCCAGCAGCTTGAGGATAGGGGGCCCCTCTAACTATGGCTACACCTTC. This translates into CASSLRIGGPSNYGYTF.

The V gene is TRBV24-1, the J gene TRBJ2-7, with 9 positions matching TRBD1. V gave up 4 bases and J gave up 5 bases; unmatched junction bases: 5. Germline assignment: CDR1 KGHDR and CDR2 SFDVKD. CDR3 length: 14 amino acids. CDR3 sequence (DNA): TGTGCCACCAGTGACAGGGGACAGGGAAACGAGCAGTACTTC. Amino acid sequence: CATSDRGQGNEQYF.

The rearrangement links TRBV12-3 or TRBV12-4 to TRBJ1-2, with D possibly being TRBD1 (6 bases). V lost 7 bases, J lost 8 bases, and 14 bases lay in between. This CDR3 is 12 amino acids long. CDR3 coding DNA: TGTGCCAGCACCACAGGGTTGGTAGGCTACACCTTC. Encoded protein: CASTTGLVGYTF.

The V gene is TRBV12-3 or TRBV12-4, the J gene TRBJ1-1; 11 positions agree with TRBD1. Losses at the gene ends were 6 bases for V and 6 bases for J; bases not matched to a gene: 0. The CDR3 consists of 12 residues. In DNA form, the CDR3 reads TGTGCCAGCAGGGACAGGGGGCCTGAAGCTTTCTTT. Protein: CASRDRGPEAFF.

This clone was counted a few times. The chain has TRBV30 and TRBJ1-5, with D possibly matching TRBD1 (6 bases). The germline V gene has CDR1 GTSNPN and CDR2 SVGIG (reference sequence). V lost 1 base and J 7 bases, leaving 20 bases between the germline ends. CDR3 length equals 16 residues. CDR3 DNA: TGTGCCTGGAGTGCAAAGGGGGAGATAACGGTCCAGCCCCAGCATTTT. Translation gives CAWSAKGEITVQPQHF.

The genes are TRBV28 and TRBJ1-2; TRBD1 matches at 10 bases. The trim removed 7 bases at V and 5 bases at J, leaving 10 bases unmatched. From germline, CDR1 is MDHEN and CDR2 SYDVKM. CDR3 length: 15 residues. The CDR3 coding sequence is TGTGCCAGCACGATAACTGGGGGACAGGGGTATGGCTACACCTTC. It encodes CASTITGGQGYGYTF.

The CDR3 DNA reads as TGTGCCAGCAGCTTACGGATGGGGAGGGCAACTGAAGCTTTCTTT. This translates into CASSLRMGRATEAFF. The chain combines TRBV11-1 with TRBJ1-1; D is undetermined. From germline, CDR1 is SGHAT and CDR2 FQDESV (reference sequence). This CDR3 is 15 amino acids long. V gave up 2 bases and J gave up 5 bases, with 15 bases separating them.

The chain has TRBV4-2 and TRBJ2-3, with 7 bases fitting TRBD2. Germline V gene sequence: CDR1 LGHNA, CDR2 YNFKEQ. The junction had 0 bases not matched to a gene; V was cut back by 1 base and J by 8 bases. The CDR3 totals 12 residues. The CDR3 DNA sequence: TGTGCCAGCAGCCAAGGGGGGGGTACGCAGTATTTT. Residues: CASSQGGGTQYF.

The rearrangement links TRBV28 to TRBJ1-5; TRBD1 agrees at 7 bases. This CDR3 region has 15 residues. Trimming removed 0 bases from V and 6 bases from J; junction bases left unmatched: 5. Per the germline V gene, CDR1 is MDHEN and CDR2 is SYDVKM. CDR3 loop: CASSLWARGVQPQHF. The CDR3 DNA is TGTGCCAGCAGTTTATGGGCCAGGGGGGTTCAGCCCCAGCATTTT. Drawing the rest from reference TRBV28 and TRBJ1-5, the complete variable domain is DVKVTQSSRYLVKRTGEKVFLECVQDMDHENMFWYRQDPGLGLRLIYFSYDVKMKEKGDIPEGYSVSREKKERFSLILESASTNQTSMYLCASSLWARGVQPQHFGDGTRLSIL.

The chain couples TRBV5-4 to TRBJ2-7, with D possibly being TRBD1 (6 bases). Trimming left V 6 bases short and J 5 bases short, with 18 bases between. The CDR3 length is 14 residues. Germline CDR1 and CDR2: SGHNT and YYREEE (reference sequence). The CDR3 coding sequence is TGTGCCAGCACCCATAGATTAGGGGACAACGAGCAGTACTTC. Amino acids: CASTHRLGDNEQYF.

A few counts support this clone. The V call is TRBV5-1, the J call TRBJ2-6; D might be TRBD2 (5 bases). CDR3 size: 17 residues. Trimming took 0 bases from V and 4 from J, leaving 14 bases between them. The germline V gene has CDR1 SGHRS and CDR2 YFSETQ. The CDR3 reads CASSLDGVERGANVLTF. The DNA for the CDR3 is TGCGCCAGCAGCTTGGACGGGGTAGAGAGAGGGGCCAACGTCCTGACTTTC.

The chain is built from TRBV7-2 and TRBJ2-1, with a possible D match to TRBD2 (7 bases). The CDR3 extends over 16 amino acids. Germline values: CDR1 SGHTA, CDR2 FQGNSA. V was trimmed by 0 bases and J by 2 bases, leaving 11 bases between them. The CDR3: CASSLAGGGTYNEQFF. CDR3 in DNA: TGTGCCAGCAGCTTAGCGGGAGGGGGGACCTACAATGAGCAGTTCTTC.

The rearrangement joins TRBV6-5 to TRBJ1-5, with 8 bases matching TRBD1. Trimming removed 4 bases from V and 10 bases from J; junction bases left unmatched: 12. Germline V CDR1 and CDR2: MNHEY, SVGAGI. The CDR3 covers 15 residues. The DNA of the CDR3 is TGTGCCAGCAGTTCCGGAGGACAGGGAATATTACCCCAGCATTTT. Residues: CASSSGGQGILPQHF.

The gene calls are TRBV19 and TRBJ1-2; a possible D gene is TRBD1 (5 bases). V lost 3 bases and J lost 5, with 13 bases in between. The length of the CDR3 is 14 residues. Germline V lookup: CDR1 LNHDA, CDR2 SQIVND (reference sequence). The CDR3 loop reads CASSIGQGGYGYTF. The CDR3 DNA reads TGTGCCAGTAGTATCGGTCAGGGTGGGTATGGCTACACCTTC.

Worth noting for this clone: The junction differs from germline at one of its ends, possibly a read error. The rearrangement links TRBV9 to TRBJ1-6; D uncertain. The germline V gene has CDR1 SGDLS and CDR2 YYNGEE. This CDR3 is built from 16 residues. DNA for the CDR3: TGTGCCAGCAGCCCCCTGGGGAGCTCCTATAATTCATCCCTCCACTTT. Its translation: CASSPLGSSYNSSLHF.

The chain links TRBV29-1 to TRBJ1-1; D not certain. CDR1 is SQVTM, CDR2 ANQGSEA, per germline. The CDR3 is made up of 10 amino acids. CDR3 protein: CSVSATEAFF. CDR3 nucleotides: TGCAGTGTATCTGCAACAGAAGCTTTCTTT.

The V gene is TRBV2, the J gene TRBJ2-3; the match to TRBD2 covers 7 bases. The CDR3 contains 15 residues. Germline values: CDR1 SNHLY, CDR2 FYNNEI. The trim removed 7 bases at V and 1 base at J, leaving 8 bases unmatched. The CDR3 coding sequence is TGTGCCAGCATAGGGTATGGACTAGGCACAGATACGCAGTATTTT. It specifies CASIGYGLGTDTQYF.

The genes are TRBV28 and TRBJ2-2; 8 bases fit TRBD1. Germline CDR1 and CDR2: MDHEN and SYDVKM. The CDR3 consists of 17 residues. Trimming cost V 6 bases and J 5 bases; bases outside gene matches: 14. The CDR3 DNA is TGTGCCAGCAGGGGGACAGGTTTCCTTGGACAGACCGGGGAGCTGTTTTTT. Translating it yields CASRGTGFLGQTGELFF.

The chain joins TRBV18 to TRBJ2-3, with a possible D match to TRBD2 (5 bases). Germline V gives CDR1 KGHSH, CDR2 LQKENI. Trimming cost V 0 bases and J 6 bases, with 10 bases left between them. The CDR3 has 14 amino acids. The CDR3 loop reads CASSPPSERDTQYF. The CDR3 nucleotides read TGTGCCAGCTCACCACCTAGCGAGAGGGATACGCAGTATTTT.

The chain is built from TRBV2 and TRBJ1-2; 8 positions match TRBD1. Germline CDR1 and CDR2: SNHLY and FYNNEI. This CDR3 region has 16 residues. J was trimmed by 2 bases and V by 6 bases; bases with no gene match: 11. The CDR3 region is CASRGTGGGLNYGYTF. The DNA of the CDR3 is TGTGCCAGCAGAGGGACAGGAGGGGGTCTGAACTATGGCTACACCTTC.